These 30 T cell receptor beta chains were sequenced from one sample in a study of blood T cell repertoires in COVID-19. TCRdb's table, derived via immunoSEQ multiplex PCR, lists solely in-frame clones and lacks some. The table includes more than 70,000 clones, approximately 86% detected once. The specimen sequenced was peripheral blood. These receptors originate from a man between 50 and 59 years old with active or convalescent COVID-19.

In nucleotides, the CDR3 is TGTGCCAGCAGTGAATACCGCCTTAGGGGGCCGGTAGAAAAACTGTTTTTT. This gives the protein CASSEYRLRGPVEKLFF. The chain couples TRBV25-1 to TRBJ1-4; TRBD1 matches at 7 bases. The length of the CDR3 is 17 residues. V dropped 0 bases and J dropped 8; count of bases not matched to a gene: 12. Germline CDR1 MGHDK, CDR2 SYGVNS.

This chain's CDR3 is CASSLGQPNTGELFF. In nucleotides, the CDR3 is TGTGCCAGCAGCCTTGGACAGCCGAACACCGGGGAGCTGTTTTTT. The rearrangement uses TRBV21-1 and TRBJ2-2; TRBD1, as called in the table, went unchecked against the DNA. TRBV21-1 is described as a pseudogene. The CDR3 loop spans 15 amino acids.

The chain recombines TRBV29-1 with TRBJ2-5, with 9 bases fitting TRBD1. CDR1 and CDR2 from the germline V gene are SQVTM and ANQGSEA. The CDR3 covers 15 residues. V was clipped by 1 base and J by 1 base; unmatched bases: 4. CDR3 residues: CSVEGTGDLQETQYF. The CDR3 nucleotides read TGCAGCGTTGAAGGGACAGGGGACCTCCAAGAGACCCAGTACTTC.

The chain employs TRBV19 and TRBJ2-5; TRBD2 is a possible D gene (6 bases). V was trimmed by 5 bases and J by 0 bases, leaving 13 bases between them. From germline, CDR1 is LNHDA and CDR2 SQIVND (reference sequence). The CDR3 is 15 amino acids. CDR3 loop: CASSAGWGYQETQYF. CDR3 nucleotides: TGTGCCAGTAGTGCGGGATGGGGATACCAAGAGACCCAGTACTTC.

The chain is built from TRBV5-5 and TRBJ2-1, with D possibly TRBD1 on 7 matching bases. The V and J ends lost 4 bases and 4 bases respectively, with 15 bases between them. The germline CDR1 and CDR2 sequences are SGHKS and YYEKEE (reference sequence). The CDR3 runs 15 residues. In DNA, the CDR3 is TGTGCCAGCAGCCCGGAGGGGGCCTCATACAATGAGCAGTTCTTC. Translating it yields CASSPEGASYNEQFF.

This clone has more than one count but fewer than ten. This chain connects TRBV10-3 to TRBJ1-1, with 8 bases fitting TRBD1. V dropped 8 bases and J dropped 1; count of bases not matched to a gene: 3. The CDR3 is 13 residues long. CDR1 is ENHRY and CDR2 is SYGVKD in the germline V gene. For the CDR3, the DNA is TGTGCCATCGCTGACAGGGGGAACACTGAAGCTTTCTTT. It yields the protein CAIADRGNTEAFF.

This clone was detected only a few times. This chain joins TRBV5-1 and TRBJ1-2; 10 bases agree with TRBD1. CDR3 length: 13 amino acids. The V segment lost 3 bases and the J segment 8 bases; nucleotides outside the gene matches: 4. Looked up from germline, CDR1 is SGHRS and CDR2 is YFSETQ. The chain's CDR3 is CASSWTGGEGYTF. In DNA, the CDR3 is TGCGCCAGCAGCTGGACAGGGGGTGAGGGCTACACCTTC.

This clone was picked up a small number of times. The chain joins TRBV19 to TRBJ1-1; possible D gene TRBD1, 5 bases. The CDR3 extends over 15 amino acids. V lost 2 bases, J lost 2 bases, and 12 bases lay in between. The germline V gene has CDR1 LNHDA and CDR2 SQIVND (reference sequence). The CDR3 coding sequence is TGTGCCAGTAGTATACAAGCAGGGTTAAACACTGAAGCTTTCTTT. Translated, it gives CASSIQAGLNTEAFF.

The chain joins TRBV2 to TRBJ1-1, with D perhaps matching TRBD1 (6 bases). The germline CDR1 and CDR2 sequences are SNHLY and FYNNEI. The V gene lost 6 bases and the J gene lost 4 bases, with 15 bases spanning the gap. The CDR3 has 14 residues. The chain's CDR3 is CASRGTLLSTEAFF. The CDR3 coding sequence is TGTGCCAGCAGAGGGACACTTCTGAGCACTGAAGCTTTCTTT.

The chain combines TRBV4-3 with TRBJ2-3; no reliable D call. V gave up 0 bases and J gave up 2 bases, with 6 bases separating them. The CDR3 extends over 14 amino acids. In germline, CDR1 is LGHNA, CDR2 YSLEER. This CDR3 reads CASSQDPLTDTQYF. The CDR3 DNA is TGCGCCAGCAGCCAAGACCCTCTCACAGATACGCAGTATTTT.

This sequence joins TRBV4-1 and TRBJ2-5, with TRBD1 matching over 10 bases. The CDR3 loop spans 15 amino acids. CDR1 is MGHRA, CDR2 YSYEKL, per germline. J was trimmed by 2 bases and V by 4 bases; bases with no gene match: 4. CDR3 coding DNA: TGCGCCAGCAGCCGGGACAGGGGCTCACAAGAGACCCAGTACTTC. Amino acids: CASSRDRGSQETQYF.

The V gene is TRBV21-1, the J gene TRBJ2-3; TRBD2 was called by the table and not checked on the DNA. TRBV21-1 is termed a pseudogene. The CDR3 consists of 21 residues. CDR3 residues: CASSGLKPPSGGRSPTDTQYF. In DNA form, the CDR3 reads TGTGCCAGCAGCGGCCTTAAACCTCCTAGCGGGGGGCGATCCCCCACAGATACGCAGTATTTT.

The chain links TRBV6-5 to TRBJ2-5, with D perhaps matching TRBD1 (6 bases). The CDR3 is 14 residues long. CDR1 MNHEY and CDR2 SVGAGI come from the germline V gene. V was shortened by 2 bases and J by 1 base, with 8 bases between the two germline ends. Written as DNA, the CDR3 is TGTGCCAGCAGTTACCGCAGGGGCCAAGAGACCCAGTACTTC. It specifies CASSYRRGQETQYF.

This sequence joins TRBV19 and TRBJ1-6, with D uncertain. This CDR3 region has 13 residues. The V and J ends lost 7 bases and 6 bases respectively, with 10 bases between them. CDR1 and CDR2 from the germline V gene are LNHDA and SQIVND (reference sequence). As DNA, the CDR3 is TGTGCCAGTACCATCAGAAGTAATTCACCCCTCCACTTT. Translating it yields CASTIRSNSPLHF. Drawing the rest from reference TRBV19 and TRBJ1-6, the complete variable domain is DGGITQSPKYLFRKEGQNVTLSCEQNLNHDAMYWYRQDPGQGLRLIYYSQIVNDFQKGDIAEGYSVSREKKESFPLTVTSAQKNPTAFYLCASTIRSNSPLHFGNGTRLTVT.

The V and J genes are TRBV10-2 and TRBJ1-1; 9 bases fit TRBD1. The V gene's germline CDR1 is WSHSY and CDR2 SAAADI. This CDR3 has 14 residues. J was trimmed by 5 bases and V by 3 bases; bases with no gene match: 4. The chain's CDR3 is CASSETGGNTEAFF. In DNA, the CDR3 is TGCGCCAGCAGTGAAACAGGGGGCAATACTGAAGCTTTCTTT.

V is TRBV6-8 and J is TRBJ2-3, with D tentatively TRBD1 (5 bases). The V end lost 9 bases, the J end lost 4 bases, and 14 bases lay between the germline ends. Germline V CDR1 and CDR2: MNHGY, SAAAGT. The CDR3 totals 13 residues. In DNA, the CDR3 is TGTGCCAGGGAGACAGATCTTCCAGATACGCAGTATTTT. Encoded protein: CARETDLPDTQYF.

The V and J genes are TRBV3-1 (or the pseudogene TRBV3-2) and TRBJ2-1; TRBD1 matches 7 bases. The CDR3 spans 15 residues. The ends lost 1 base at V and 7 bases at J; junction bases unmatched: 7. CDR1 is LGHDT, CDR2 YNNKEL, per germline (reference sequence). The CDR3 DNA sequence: TGTGCCAGCAGCCAAGTGACAGGGATGCGGAATGAGCAGTTCTTC. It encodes CASSQVTGMRNEQFF.

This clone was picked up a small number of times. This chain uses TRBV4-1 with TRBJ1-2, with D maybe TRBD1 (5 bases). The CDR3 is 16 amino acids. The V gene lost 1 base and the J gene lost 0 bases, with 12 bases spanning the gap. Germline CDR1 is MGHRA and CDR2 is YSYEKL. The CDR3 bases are TGCGCCAGCAGCCAAGTGGGGCAGGGCTCTAACTATGGCTACACCTTC. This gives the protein CASSQVGQGSNYGYTF.

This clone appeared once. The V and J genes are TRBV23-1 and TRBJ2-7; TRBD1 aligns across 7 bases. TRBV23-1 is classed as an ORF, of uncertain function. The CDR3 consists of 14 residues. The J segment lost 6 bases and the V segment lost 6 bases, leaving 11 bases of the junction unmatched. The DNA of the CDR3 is TGCGCCAGCAGCCGAGGGGAAGGGGGCGCCGAGCAGTACGTC. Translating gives CASSRGEGGAEQYV.

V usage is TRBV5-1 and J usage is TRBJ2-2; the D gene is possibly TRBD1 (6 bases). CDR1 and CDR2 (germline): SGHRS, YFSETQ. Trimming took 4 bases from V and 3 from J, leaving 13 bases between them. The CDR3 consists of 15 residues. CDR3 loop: CASSPQGTDTGELFF. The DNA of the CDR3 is TGCGCCAGCAGCCCACAGGGTACGGACACCGGGGAGCTGTTTTTT. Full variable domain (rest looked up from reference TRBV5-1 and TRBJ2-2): KAGVTQTPRYLIKTRGQQVTLSCSPISGHRSVSWYQQTPGQGLQFLFEYFSETQRNKGNFPGRFSGRQFSNSRSEMNVSTLELGDSALYLCASSPQGTDTGELFFGEGSRLTVL.

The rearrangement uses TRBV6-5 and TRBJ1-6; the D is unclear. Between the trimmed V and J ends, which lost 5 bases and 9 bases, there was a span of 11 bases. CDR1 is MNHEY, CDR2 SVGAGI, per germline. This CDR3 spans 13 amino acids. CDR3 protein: CASSPRPGSPLHF. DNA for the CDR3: TGTGCCAGCAGTCCCCGTCCAGGTTCACCCCTCCACTTT.

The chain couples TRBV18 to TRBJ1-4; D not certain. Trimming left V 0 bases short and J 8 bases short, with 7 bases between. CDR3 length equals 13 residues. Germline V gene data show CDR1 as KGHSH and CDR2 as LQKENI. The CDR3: CASSPPLREKLFF. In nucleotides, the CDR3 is TGTGCCAGCTCACCACCGCTGAGAGAAAAACTGTTTTTT.

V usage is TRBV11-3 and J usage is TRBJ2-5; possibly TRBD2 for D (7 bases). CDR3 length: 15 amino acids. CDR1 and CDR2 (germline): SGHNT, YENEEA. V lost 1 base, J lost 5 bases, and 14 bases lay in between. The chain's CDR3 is CASSLVSGGVETQYF. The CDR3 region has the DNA TGTGCCAGCAGCTTAGTTTCGGGGGGCGTGGAGACCCAGTACTTC.

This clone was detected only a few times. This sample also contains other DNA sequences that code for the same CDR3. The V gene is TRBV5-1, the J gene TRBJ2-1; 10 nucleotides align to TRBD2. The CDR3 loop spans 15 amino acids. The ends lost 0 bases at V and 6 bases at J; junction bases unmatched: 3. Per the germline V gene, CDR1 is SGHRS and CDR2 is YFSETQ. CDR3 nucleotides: TGCGCCAGCAGCTTGGGCCTAGCGGGGGTCAATGAGCAGTTCTTC. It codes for CASSLGLAGVNEQFF. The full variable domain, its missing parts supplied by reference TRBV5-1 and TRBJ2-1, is KAGVTQTPRYLIKTRGQQVTLSCSPISGHRSVSWYQQTPGQGLQFLFEYFSETQRNKGNFPGRFSGRQFSNSRSEMNVSTLELGDSALYLCASSLGLAGVNEQFFGPGTRLTVL.

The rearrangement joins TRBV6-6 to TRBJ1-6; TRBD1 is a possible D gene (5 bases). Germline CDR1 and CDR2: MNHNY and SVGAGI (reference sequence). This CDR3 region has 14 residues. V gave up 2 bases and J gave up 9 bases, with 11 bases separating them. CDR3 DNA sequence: TGTGCCAGCAGTTACGCCCAGGGTCGTTCACCCCTCCACTTT. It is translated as CASSYAQGRSPLHF.

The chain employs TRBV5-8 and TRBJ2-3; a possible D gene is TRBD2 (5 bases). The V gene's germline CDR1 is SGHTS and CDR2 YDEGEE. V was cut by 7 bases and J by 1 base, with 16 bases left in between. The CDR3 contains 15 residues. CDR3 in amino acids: CASASRERRTDTQYF. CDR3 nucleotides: TGTGCCAGCGCGTCGAGGGAGCGTCGCACAGATACGCAGTATTTT.

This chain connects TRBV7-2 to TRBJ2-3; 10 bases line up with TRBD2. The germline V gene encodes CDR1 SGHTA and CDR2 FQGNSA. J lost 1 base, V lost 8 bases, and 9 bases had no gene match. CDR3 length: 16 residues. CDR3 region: CASESRSGGGTDTQYF. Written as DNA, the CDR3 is TGTGCCAGCGAATCGAGGAGCGGGGGGGGCACAGATACGCAGTATTTT.

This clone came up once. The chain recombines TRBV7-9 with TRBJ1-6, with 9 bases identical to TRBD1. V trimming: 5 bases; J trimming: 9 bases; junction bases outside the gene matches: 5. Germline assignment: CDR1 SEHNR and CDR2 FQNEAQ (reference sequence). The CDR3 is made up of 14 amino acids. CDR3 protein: CASSPRDRVSPLHF. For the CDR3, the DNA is TGTGCCAGCAGCCCCCGGGACAGGGTTTCACCCCTCCACTTT.

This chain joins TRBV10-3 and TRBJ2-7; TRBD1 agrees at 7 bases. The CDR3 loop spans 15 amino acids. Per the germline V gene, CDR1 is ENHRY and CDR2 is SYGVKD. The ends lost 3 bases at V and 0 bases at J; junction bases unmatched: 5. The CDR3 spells CAISDMGTDSYEQYF. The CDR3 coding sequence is TGTGCCATCAGTGATATGGGGACAGACTCCTACGAGCAGTACTTC.

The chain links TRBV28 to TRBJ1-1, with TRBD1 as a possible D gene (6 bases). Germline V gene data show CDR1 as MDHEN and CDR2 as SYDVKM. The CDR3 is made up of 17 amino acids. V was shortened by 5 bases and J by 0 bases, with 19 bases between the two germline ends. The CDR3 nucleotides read TGTGCCAGCAGTCTCGGACAGACCTACCTTATGAACACTGAAGCTTTCTTT. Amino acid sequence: CASSLGQTYLMNTEAFF. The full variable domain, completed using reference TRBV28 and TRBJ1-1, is DVKVTQSSRYLVKRTGEKVFLECVQDMDHENMFWYRQDPGLGLRLIYFSYDVKMKEKGDIPEGYSVSREKKERFSLILESASTNQTSMYLCASSLGQTYLMNTEAFFGQGTRLTVV.